This T cell receptor (beta chain) was sequenced in a study of blood T cell repertoires in COVID-19. Study background: COVID-19 samples from acute and convalescent phases originated in the United States, Italy and Spain. Sources were T cells, B-cell-depleted T cells, or PBMCs; the material itself was cDNA or gDNA.

Original processing methods: Reference gene primer amplification yielded estimated nucleated cell counts. The data were produced by immunoSEQ multiplex PCR, yet TCRdb's version contains in-frame clones alone and is incomplete. The DNA was the basis for D and trimming; V, J and clone size are from that table. The repertoire includes some 320,000 clones, 65% to 90% of them detected once, and roughly 7.8% sits in the top ten. V lost 8 bases and J 3 bases, leaving 5 bases between the germline ends. There are 10 residues in the CDR3. CDR1 and CDR2 from the germline V gene are MDHEN and SYDVKM. Sequencing was carried out using peripheral blood. This chain connects TRBV28 to TRBJ2-7; D is unclear. This clonotype originated in a human donor in a cohort sampled during active COVID-19. CDR3 coding DNA: TGTGCCAGCGGCAGCTACGAGCAGTACTTC. Its translation is CASGSYEQYF.